What follows are 18 T cell receptor beta chains derived from one specimen sequenced in a study of shared clonotypes between healthy human individuals. Data came from immunoSEQ multiplex PCR; TCRdb stores just in-frame clones and leaves some out. The repertoire has more than 2 million clones, around 96% of them found once; the top ten carry roughly 1%. The naive CD8 fraction comprised CD45RO-negative cells positively selected for CCR7 and excluded terminally differentiated effector memory CD45RA+ cells. The sample comprised naive CD8+ T cells sorted from blood. All receptors come from a man younger than 35 in good health.

This rearrangement joins TRBV30 to TRBJ1-2; the D gene is possibly TRBD1 (6 bases). Trimming took off 7 bases at V and 7 bases at J, with 19 bases between the two ends. Germline CDR1 reads GTSNPN; CDR2 reads SVGIG (reference sequence). This CDR3 comprises 13 residues. The CDR3 bases are TGTGCCTACTTTGGGGGGGCCTTAACTGGCTACACCTTC. This encodes CAYFGGALTGYTF.

Details on this clone: The same CDR3 is also encoded by other DNA sequences in this sample. The chain joins TRBV9 to TRBJ1-5; D remains unclear. The length of the CDR3 is 13 residues. The germline V and J ends were trimmed by 1 base and 0 bases, with 2 bases remaining between them. Germline V gene sequence: CDR1 SGDLS, CDR2 YYNGEE. The CDR3 sequence is CASSVSSNQPQHF. The CDR3 bases are TGTGCCAGCAGCGTATCTAGCAATCAGCCCCAGCATTTT.

This clone has a single count. The rearrangement joins TRBV6-6 to TRBJ2-7; D possibly corresponds to TRBD1 (6 bases). The V gene lost 5 bases and the J gene lost 2 bases, with 10 bases spanning the gap. The CDR3 consists of 13 residues. Looked up from germline, CDR1 is MNHNY and CDR2 is SVGAGI (reference sequence). CDR3 in amino acids: CASSRTEPYEQYF. DNA for the CDR3: TGTGCCAGCAGTCGGACAGAGCCCTACGAGCAGTACTTC.

This clone was counted once. The V and J genes are TRBV29-1 and TRBJ2-3; D may be TRBD2 (6 bases). The germline V gene encodes CDR1 SQVTM and CDR2 ANQGSEA. V dropped 3 bases and J dropped 2 bases, with 15 bases sitting between them. This CDR3 region has 15 residues. CDR3: CSVEGREVPTDTQYF. CDR3 sequence (DNA): TGCAGCGTTGAGGGCAGGGAGGTCCCCACAGATACGCAGTATTTT.

CDR3 residues: CASSQLSQAGELFF. The CDR3 DNA is TGCGCCAGCAGCCAACTCTCCCAAGCCGGGGAGCTGTTTTTT. The gene calls are TRBV4-1 and TRBJ2-2; no reliable D call. CDR1 is MGHRA and CDR2 is YSYEKL in the germline V gene. Trimming removed 2 bases at V and 6 bases at J, with 10 bases between. This CDR3 has 14 amino acids.

Comments on this clone: This sample also contains other DNA sequences that code for the same CDR3. The CDR3 DNA is TGTGCCAGCAGCTTAGTCTTTTACGAGCAGTACTTC. This gives the protein CASSLVFYEQYF. The V and J genes are TRBV7-2 and TRBJ2-7, with D hard to call. This CDR3 has 12 residues. The germline CDR1 and CDR2 sequences are SGHTA and FQGNSA. With 1 base removed from V and 4 bases from J, the gap between germline ends came to 5 bases.

The CDR3 DNA is TGTGCCAGCGGCGCGGGCTTTTTGGTGAGGCAATACGAGCAGTACTTC. This translates into CASGAGFLVRQYEQYF. The chain has TRBV2 and TRBJ2-7, with a weak D call TRBD2 (5 bases). Looked up from germline, CDR1 is SNHLY and CDR2 is FYNNEI. The CDR3 covers 16 residues. V lost 8 bases, J lost 4 bases, and 24 bases lay in between.

The rearrangement uses TRBV6-1 and TRBJ2-7; D may be TRBD1 (6 bases). The germline CDR1 and CDR2 sequences are MNHNS and SASEGT. CDR3 length equals 15 residues. V lost 2 bases and J lost 3, with 14 bases in between. The CDR3: CASSEYGGQIYEQYF. CDR3 DNA sequence: TGTGCCAGCAGTGAATATGGCGGACAGATCTACGAGCAGTACTTC.

V gene TRBV11-2 combines with J gene TRBJ2-7; 8 bases fit TRBD2. CDR3 size: 13 residues. Germline CDR1 SGHAT, CDR2 FQNNGV. V gave up 5 bases and J gave up 2 bases; unmatched junction bases: 2. CDR3 DNA sequence: TGTGCCAGCAGCCGGGAGGGTCCCTACGAGCAGTACTTC. Protein sequence: CASSREGPYEQYF.

The chain uses TRBV10-2 and TRBJ2-5; 11 bases map to TRBD2. The CDR3 is 17 amino acids. Germline values: CDR1 WSHSY, CDR2 SAAADI. V trimming: 0 bases; J trimming: 4 bases; junction bases outside the gene matches: 7. The DNA for the CDR3 is TGCGCCAGCAGTGAGTCGAAGGGTCTAGCGGGAGGAGAGACCCAGTACTTC. The encoded protein is CASSESKGLAGGETQYF.

The V and J genes are TRBV4-1 and TRBJ2-7; D possibly matches TRBD1 or TRBD2 (7 bases each). CDR1 is MGHRA, CDR2 YSYEKL, per germline. This CDR3 contains 17 residues. The V and J ends lost 3 bases and 0 bases respectively, with 18 bases between them. The CDR3 is CASSHGGGGPSSYEQYF. The CDR3 nucleotides read TGCGCCAGCAGCCATGGGGGAGGGGGCCCAAGCTCCTACGAGCAGTACTTC.

Points on this clone: This sample also contains other DNA sequences that code for the same CDR3. The V and J genes are TRBV19 and TRBJ2-2; no clear D. The CDR3 is 11 residues long. Germline values: CDR1 LNHDA, CDR2 SQIVND (reference sequence). V dropped 9 bases and J dropped 0 bases, with 2 bases sitting between them. DNA for the CDR3: TGTGCCAGCTCGAACACCGGGGAGCTGTTTTTT. Translated, it gives CASSNTGELFF.

As for this clone: Within the sample, other DNA sequences also encode this same CDR3. The CDR3 sequence: CASSLGRSSYEQYF. CDR3 bases: TGTGCCAGCAGCTTAGGACGGAGCTCCTACGAGCAGTACTTC. The chain has TRBV13 and TRBJ2-7, with D unresolved. The CDR3 runs 14 residues. V lost 0 bases, J lost 0 bases, and 6 bases lay in between. Germline V gene sequence: CDR1 PRHDT, CDR2 FYEKMQ (reference sequence).

This chain uses TRBV10-2 with TRBJ2-2; no firm D call. Trimming removed 3 bases from V and 4 bases from J, with 6 bases in between. Germline CDR1 WSHSY, CDR2 SAAADI. This CDR3 is 13 amino acids long. For the CDR3, the DNA is TGCGCCAGCAGTGACTCGTCCACCGGGGAGCTGTTTTTT. Translated, it gives CASSDSSTGELFF.

This chain uses TRBV11-3 with TRBJ2-7; D unresolved. The ends were cut back, 1 base at V and 2 bases at J, with 3 bases in the middle. Germline V gene sequence: CDR1 SGHNT, CDR2 YENEEA. This CDR3 comprises 12 residues. CDR3 sequence: CASSLAPYEQYF. The CDR3 DNA sequence: TGTGCCAGCAGCTTAGCCCCCTACGAGCAGTACTTC.

The chain joins TRBV28 to TRBJ2-5, with 9 bases matching TRBD2. The J call is in doubt because the DNA end fits TRBJ2-7 better. This CDR3 region has 14 residues. Per the germline V gene, CDR1 is MDHEN and CDR2 is SYDVKM. The DNA for the CDR3 is TGTGCCAGCAGTGCAGCGGGGGGAAGATACGAGCAGTACTTC. It specifies CASSAAGGRYEQYF.

The rearrangement links TRBV29-1 to TRBJ1-2, with D possibly being TRBD1 (5 bases). The CDR3 spans 16 residues. Trimming took off 1 base at V and 4 bases at J, with 19 bases between the two ends. Germline V CDR1 and CDR2: SQVTM, ANQGSEA. CDR3 in amino acids: CSVEVAGYLSGYGYTF. CDR3 DNA sequence: TGCAGCGTTGAAGTGGCAGGGTATCTCTCTGGCTATGGCTACACCTTC.

The chain joins TRBV7-9 to TRBJ2-3; no clear D. Between the trimmed V and J ends, which lost 6 bases and 5 bases, there was a span of 15 bases. This CDR3 contains 14 residues. The germline V gene encodes CDR1 SEHNR and CDR2 FQNEAQ (reference sequence). As DNA, the CDR3 is TGTGCCAGCAGTCCCACTTGGCGAGGAGATACGCAGTATTTT. Translating it yields CASSPTWRGDTQYF.